Shown below are 18 T cell receptor beta chains from a single sample sequenced in a study of blood T cell repertoires in COVID-19. Method: immunoSEQ multiplex PCR; TCRdb's copy keeps in-frame clones and lacks some. This sample yields 100,000 to 150,000 clones, of which 65% to 90% are seen a single time; 6.6% belongs to the top ten. Sample: peripheral blood. These receptors were taken from a man older than 75 with active or convalescent COVID-19.

A note on this clone: The same CDR3 is also encoded by other DNA sequences in this sample. V is TRBV27 and J is TRBJ1-2; TRBD1 is a possible D gene (5 bases). Per the germline V gene, CDR1 is MNHEY and CDR2 is SMNVEV (reference sequence). The CDR3 loop spans 13 amino acids. V gave up 2 bases and J gave up 5 bases, with 9 bases separating them. CDR3 protein: CASSLTGGYGYTF. The CDR3 DNA reads TGTGCCAGCAGTTTAACAGGAGGGTATGGCTACACCTTC.

This rearrangement joins TRBV9 to TRBJ2-1; TRBD2 agrees at 8 bases. The CDR3 is 14 amino acids. V lost 6 bases, J lost 7 bases, and 9 bases stayed unmatched. The germline V gene encodes CDR1 SGDLS and CDR2 YYNGEE. This chain's CDR3 is CASTGASGLNEQFF. DNA of the CDR3: TGTGCCAGCACCGGGGCTAGCGGGCTGAATGAGCAGTTCTTC.

The chain has TRBV7-6 and TRBJ2-7; 11 nucleotides line up with TRBD2. The CDR3 covers 15 residues. The germline CDR1 and CDR2 sequences are SGHVS and FNYEAQ. The V and J ends lost 6 bases and 0 bases, in that order; junction bases with no gene match: 4. The CDR3 loop reads CASSGGLAVSYEQYF. The CDR3 bases are TGTGCCAGCAGTGGGGGACTAGCGGTCTCCTACGAGCAGTACTTC.

The chain employs TRBV13 and TRBJ1-4, with D uncertain. The CDR3 runs to 18 residues. Per the germline V gene, CDR1 is PRHDT and CDR2 is FYEKMQ (reference sequence). Deletions cut 4 bases from V and 0 bases from J, with 18 bases between. The CDR3 here is CASSWETGPGTTNEKLFF. The CDR3 DNA is TGTGCCAGCAGCTGGGAGACGGGCCCTGGGACAACTAATGAAAAACTGTTTTTT.

The chain joins TRBV9 to TRBJ1-1; TRBD1 matches 8 bases. Trimming took 3 bases from V and 3 from J; bases not matched to a gene: 7. Germline lookup yields CDR1 SGDLS and CDR2 YYNGEE. This CDR3 has 15 amino acids. Here the CDR3 reads CASSARTGIDTEAFF. The DNA of the CDR3 is TGTGCCAGCAGCGCCCGGACAGGGATTGACACTGAAGCTTTCTTT.

The chain combines TRBV6-5 with TRBJ1-5; D is uncertain. The CDR3 length is 13 residues. Trimming took 0 bases from V and 7 from J, leaving 7 bases between them. The germline gives CDR1 MNHEY, CDR2 SVGAGI. The CDR3 DNA reads TGTGCCAGCAGTTACTCGTGGCGGCAGCCCCAGCATTTT. As protein: CASSYSWRQPQHF.

This clone was seen once. The chain is built from TRBV29-1 and TRBJ2-7, with D uncertain. Germline assignment: CDR1 SQVTM and CDR2 ANQGSEA. This CDR3 comprises 12 residues. Trimming took off 2 bases at V and 2 bases at J, with 7 bases between the two ends. The CDR3 region has the DNA TGCAGCGTTGAATCAGGTACCTACGAGCAGTACTTC. Its translation: CSVESGTYEQYF.

The chain links TRBV19 to TRBJ2-1, with TRBD2 as a possible D gene (6 bases). The germline gives CDR1 LNHDA, CDR2 SQIVND (reference sequence). CDR3 length equals 19 residues. Trimming stripped 3 bases from V and 9 bases from J, with 30 bases between. CDR3 protein: CASSMRTGGKRIPVGEQFF. The DNA for the CDR3 is TGTGCCAGTAGTATGCGAACCGGGGGAAAACGGATACCGGTTGGTGAGCAGTTCTTC.

This chain joins TRBV11-2 and TRBJ2-1; 9 bases map to TRBD2. V trimming: 2 bases; J trimming: 7 bases; junction bases outside the gene matches: 3. This CDR3 spans 14 amino acids. Per germline, CDR1 SGHAT and CDR2 FQNNGV. This chain's CDR3 is CASSLRTSENEQFF. The CDR3 DNA reads as TGTGCCAGCAGCTTAAGGACTAGCGAGAATGAGCAGTTCTTC. The complete variable domain, with remaining parts taken from reference TRBV11-2 and TRBJ2-1, reads EAGVAQSPRYKIIEKRQSVAFWCNPISGHATLYWYQQILGQGPKLLIQFQNNGVVDDSQLPKDRFSAERLKGVDSTLKIQPAKLEDSAVYLCASSLRTSENEQFFGPGTRLTVL.

This chain joins TRBV5-8 and TRBJ2-1, with D perhaps matching TRBD1 (5 bases). CDR1 and CDR2 from the germline V gene are SGHTS and YDEGEE. Trimming cost V 0 bases and J 9 bases, with 13 bases left between them. The CDR3 contains 14 residues. DNA of the CDR3: TGTGCCAGCAGCTTGGTTGGCAGGGAAACTGAGCAGTTCTTC. This sequence encodes CASSLVGRETEQFF.

The gene calls are TRBV6-5 and TRBJ1-2, with 8 positions matching TRBD1. Germline CDR1 MNHEY, CDR2 SVGAGI. The CDR3 contains 14 residues. The V segment lost 6 bases and the J segment 4 bases; nucleotides outside the gene matches: 7. The chain's CDR3 is CASSQRQGIYGYTF. CDR3 nucleotide sequence: TGTGCCAGCAGCCAGAGACAGGGGATCTATGGCTACACCTTC.

The V call is TRBV7-2, the J call TRBJ1-4; D is ambiguous. There are 15 residues in the CDR3. Trimming removed 5 bases at V and 4 bases at J, with 14 bases between. Germline CDR1 is SGHTA and CDR2 is FQGNSA. The CDR3 DNA is TGTGCCAGCAGCCCGACCCGGGTCCTTAATGAAAAACTGTTTTTT. Protein sequence: CASSPTRVLNEKLFF.

This clone has a handful of counts. The chain carries TRBV14 and TRBJ1-3, with D tentatively TRBD1 (6 bases). CDR3 size: 13 residues. The V gene lost 2 bases and the J gene lost 8 bases, with 10 bases spanning the gap. Germline assignment: CDR1 SGHDN and CDR2 FVKESK. The CDR3: CASSQSRGYTIYF. Written as DNA, the CDR3 is TGTGCCAGCAGCCAATCCAGGGGATACACCATATATTTT.

The chain joins TRBV3-1 (or the pseudogene TRBV3-2) to TRBJ1-1; D is perhaps TRBD1 (5 bases). The germline V gene encodes CDR1 LGHDT and CDR2 YNNKEL (reference sequence). The CDR3 contains 14 residues. V was clipped by 3 bases and J by 4 bases, with 12 bases between them. The CDR3 DNA is TGTGCCAGCAGCCACGACGGGGGGATCACTGAAGCTTTCTTT. Amino acid sequence: CASSHDGGITEAFF.

V usage is TRBV6-2 or TRBV6-3 and J usage is TRBJ2-7, with TRBD2 matching 9 bases. Per the germline V gene, CDR1 is MNHEY and CDR2 is SVGEGT. The CDR3 is 16 amino acids. The V segment lost 4 bases and the J segment 4 bases; nucleotides outside the gene matches: 11. CDR3 coding DNA: TGTGCCAGCAGTTCCTTACTAGCGGGTCCGCCTTACGAGCAGTACTTC. The encoded protein is CASSSLLAGPPYEQYF.

V and J are TRBV4-1 and TRBJ2-1, with 9 bases that match TRBD2. The CDR3 extends over 15 amino acids. V lost 0 bases to trimming and J lost 9 bases; unmatched junction nucleotides: 6. Germline-derived CDR1 and CDR2 are MGHRA and YSYEKL. The DNA of the CDR3 is TGCGCCAGCAGCCAAGAAGCTAGCGGGATCACTGAGCAGTTCTTC. It encodes CASSQEASGITEQFF.

The chain carries TRBV4-2 and TRBJ2-6; D not resolved. V lost 3 bases, J lost 0 bases, and 15 bases lay in between. The germline CDR1 and CDR2 sequences are LGHNA and YNFKEQ. The CDR3 has 18 amino acids. The CDR3 bases are TGTGCCAGCAGCCATGGGCGTAACCCCAGCTCTGGGGCCAACGTCCTGACTTTC. Translation gives CASSHGRNPSSGANVLTF.

This clone appeared a single time. The V gene is TRBV7-3, the J gene TRBJ2-1, with TRBD2 matching 7 bases. The CDR3 runs 14 residues. V trimming: 1 base; J trimming: 8 bases; junction bases outside the gene matches: 5. In germline, CDR1 is SGHTA, CDR2 FQGTGA. CDR3 DNA: TGTGCCAGCAGCTTAAGCGGGAGTAAGGATGAGCAGTTCTTC. Residues: CASSLSGSKDEQFF.